This passage covers 4 T cell receptor beta chains from one sample sequenced in a study of T cell responses to AZD1222 COVID-19 vaccine. Libraries were prepared by immunoSEQ multiplex PCR; TCRdb keeps only in-frame clonotypes and omits some of them. The table includes about 160,000 clones, about 91% detected once. The input for sequencing was peripheral blood, taken 28 days after the second AZD1222 dose. The receptors were sampled from an adult who received the AZD1222 COVID-19 vaccine.

This chain connects TRBV9 to TRBJ1-1; the D is unclear. The CDR3 is made up of 14 amino acids. Trimming removed 4 bases at V and 5 bases at J, with 15 bases between. Germline V gene sequence: CDR1 SGDLS, CDR2 YYNGEE. CDR3 amino acids: CASSPLGLLTEAFF. CDR3 nucleotide sequence: TGTGCCAGCAGCCCATTAGGACTTCTGACTGAAGCTTTCTTT.

The chain uses TRBV6-5 and TRBJ1-2, with 8 bases identical to TRBD1. The J segment lost 8 bases and the V segment lost 6 bases, leaving 11 bases of the junction unmatched. This CDR3 spans 14 amino acids. Germline V lookup: CDR1 MNHEY, CDR2 SVGAGI. This CDR3 is CASRGRQGAQGYTF. In DNA form, the CDR3 reads TGTGCCAGCAGAGGACGTCAGGGGGCGCAGGGCTACACCTTC.

The chain employs TRBV4-1 and TRBJ2-2; the D gene is possibly TRBD1 (5 bases). Trimming took off 0 bases at V and 4 bases at J, with 12 bases between the two ends. CDR1 and CDR2 (germline): MGHRA, YSYEKL. The CDR3 runs to 16 residues. CDR3 sequence (DNA): TGCGCCAGCAGCCAAGATGGCAGGGTCGGCACCGGGGAGCTGTTTTTT. Residues: CASSQDGRVGTGELFF.

This chain joins TRBV27 and TRBJ1-1, with TRBD1 as a possible D gene (5 bases). The CDR3 has 13 residues. The V end was cut by 2 bases, the J end by 6 bases, with 10 bases between. Germline loops: CDR1 MNHEY, CDR2 SMNVEV (reference sequence). The chain's CDR3 is CASSLVLGAEAFF. The CDR3 coding sequence is TGTGCCAGCAGTTTAGTTTTGGGGGCTGAAGCTTTCTTT.